This TCR beta chain was profiled in a study of blood T cell repertoires in COVID-19. Study-level information: Specimens from acute and convalescent COVID-19 originated in the United States, Italy and Spain. The cDNA or gDNA used as material had been derived from T cells, B-cell-depleted T cells, or PBMCs.

As processed by the authors: How many nucleated cells were present was estimated from reference gene primer amplification. Using immunoSEQ multiplex PCR, the repertoire was profiled, and TCRdb retains in-frame clones only, with some absent. V and J calls and clone size are those listed in that table; D and trimming were worked out from the DNA. This sample has about 73,000 clones, with approximately 83% found just once. V lost 3 bases and J 7 bases, leaving 13 bases between the germline ends. Germline loops: CDR1 LNHDA, CDR2 SQIVND (reference sequence). The CDR3 extends over 14 amino acids. The sample taken for sequencing was peripheral blood. The source of this sequence is a human donor in a cohort sampled during active COVID-19. The chain uses TRBV19 and TRBJ1-5; a possible D gene is TRBD1 (5 bases). The CDR3 nucleotides are TGTGCCAGTAGTATTGGGGCAGGGCACCAGCCCCAGCATTTT. It translates to CASSIGAGHQPQHF.